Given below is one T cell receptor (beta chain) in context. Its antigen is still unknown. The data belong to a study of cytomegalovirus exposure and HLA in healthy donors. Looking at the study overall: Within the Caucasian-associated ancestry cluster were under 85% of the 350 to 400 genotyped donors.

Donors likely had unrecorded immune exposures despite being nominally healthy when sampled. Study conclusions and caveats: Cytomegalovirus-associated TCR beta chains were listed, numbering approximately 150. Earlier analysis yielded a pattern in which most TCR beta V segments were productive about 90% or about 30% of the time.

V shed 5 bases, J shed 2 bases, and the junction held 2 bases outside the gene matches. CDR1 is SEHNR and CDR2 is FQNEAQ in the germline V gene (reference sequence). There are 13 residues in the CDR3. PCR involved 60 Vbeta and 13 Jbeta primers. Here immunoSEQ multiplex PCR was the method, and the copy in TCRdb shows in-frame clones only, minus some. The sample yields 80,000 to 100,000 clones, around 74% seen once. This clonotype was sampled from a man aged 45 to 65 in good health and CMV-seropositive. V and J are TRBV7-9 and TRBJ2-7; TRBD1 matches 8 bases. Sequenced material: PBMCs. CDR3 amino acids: CASSPQGAYEQYF. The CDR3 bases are TGTGCCAGCAGCCCACAGGGGGCCTACGAGCAGTACTTC.